This is a list of T cell receptor beta chains from one sample in a study of shared clonotypes between healthy human individuals. Measured with immunoSEQ multiplex PCR; TCRdb has only the in-frame clones, and not every one. The sample holds 2 million to 2.5 million clones, roughly 92% seen once. The sequenced sample was naive CD4+ T cells from PBMCs. Receptors were obtained from a man aged 18 to 30 in good health. Some clones in this sample may be carry-over from other donors' samples. Both conserved end residues are part of each CDR3. The D gene is left open where the match is weak. Rows give clone size only sometimes, using once, few, many, or a class for an expanded clone.

D gene: TRBD1
V gene: TRBV7-2
clone size: -
J gene: TRBJ1-2
CDR3 protein: CASSPRQGNYGYTF
CDR3 DNA: TGTGCCAGCAGCCCTAGACAGGGGAACTATGGCTACACCTTC

D gene: -
V gene: TRBV5-1
clone size: -
J gene: TRBJ2-7
CDR3 protein: CASTPGNWGSYEQYF
CDR3 DNA: TGCGCCAGCACCCCAGGGAATTGGGGGTCCTACGAGCAGTACTTC

D gene: TRBD1
V gene: TRBV20-1
clone size: few
J gene: TRBJ1-1
CDR3 protein: CSAPGGTEAFF
CDR3 DNA: TGCAGTGCTCCAGGGGGCACTGAAGCTTTCTTT

D gene: TRBD1
V gene: TRBV4-1
clone size: once
J gene: TRBJ2-7
CDR3 protein: CASSQDQGEWAYEQYF
CDR3 DNA: TGCGCCAGCAGCCAAGATCAGGGGGAGTGGGCCTACGAGCAGTACTTC

D gene: -
V gene: TRBV2
clone size: -
J gene: TRBJ1-5
CDR3 protein: CASSGDPRAQHF
CDR3 DNA: TGTGCCAGCAGTGGGGACCCGCGGGCCCAGCATTTT

D gene: -
V gene: TRBV7-2
clone size: -
J gene: TRBJ1-4
CDR3 protein: CASSFGIGREKLFF
CDR3 DNA: TGTGCCAGCAGCTTCGGGATCGGGCGGGAAAAACTGTTTTTT

D gene: -
V gene: TRBV9
clone size: -
J gene: TRBJ2-3
CDR3 protein: CASSPSTDTQYF
CDR3 DNA: TGTGCCAGCAGTCCCAGCACAGATACGCAGTATTTT

D gene: -
V gene: TRBV5-1
clone size: -
J gene: TRBJ2-3
CDR3 protein: CASSLVPTDTQYF
CDR3 DNA: TGCGCCAGCAGCTTGGTTCCCACAGATACGCAGTATTTT

D gene: TRBD2
V gene: TRBV10-3
clone size: -
J gene: TRBJ2-1
CDR3 protein: CAISDTSGSVFNEQFF
CDR3 DNA: TGTGCCATCAGTGATACTAGCGGGAGCGTATTCAATGAGCAGTTCTTC

D gene: -
V gene: TRBV6-1
clone size: -
J gene: TRBJ1-1
CDR3 protein: CASSDRPRVRTEAFF
CDR3 DNA: TGTGCCAGCAGTGACCGGCCTAGGGTTCGCACTGAAGCTTTCTTT

D gene: -
V gene: TRBV30
clone size: -
J gene: TRBJ2-7
CDR3 protein: CAWGRLGNEQYF
CDR3 DNA: TGTGCCTGGGGGCGGCTAGGCAACGAGCAGTACTTC

D gene: TRBD2
V gene: TRBV27
clone size: -
J gene: TRBJ2-7
CDR3 protein: CASSPRTSVTYEQYF
CDR3 DNA: TGTGCCAGCAGTCCAAGGACTAGCGTTACCTACGAGCAGTACTTC

D gene: TRBD2
V gene: TRBV6-1
clone size: -
J gene: TRBJ2-7
CDR3 protein: CASRGSGSSYEQYF
CDR3 DNA: TGTGCCAGCAGGGGTAGCGGGAGCTCCTACGAGCAGTACTTC

D gene: -
V gene: TRBV19
clone size: -
J gene: TRBJ1-2
CDR3 protein: CASSIAEYRTRNYSYGYTF
CDR3 DNA: TGTGCCAGTAGTATAGCCGAATACAGGACAAGGAATTATAGCTATGGCTACACCTTC

D gene: -
V gene: TRBV30
clone size: -
J gene: TRBJ1-4
CDR3 protein: CAWSVGPGEKLFF
CDR3 DNA: TGTGCCTGGAGTGTGGGGCCGGGGGAAAAACTGTTTTTT

D gene: TRBD2
V gene: TRBV28
clone size: -
J gene: TRBJ2-7
CDR3 protein: CASSSLAGGRYEQYF
CDR3 DNA: TGTGCCAGCAGTTCATTAGCGGGAGGTCGGTACGAGCAGTACTTC

D gene: -
V gene: TRBV7-9
clone size: -
J gene: TRBJ2-2
CDR3 protein: CASSSPTDIGELFF
CDR3 DNA: TGTGCCAGCAGCTCTCCGACTGATATCGGGGAGCTGTTTTTT

D gene: TRBD1
V gene: TRBV6-6
clone size: -
J gene: TRBJ1-4
CDR3 protein: CAGRRGNEKLFF
CDR3 DNA: TGTGCCGGCCGCAGGGGGAATGAAAAACTGTTTTTT

D gene: -
V gene: TRBV4-2
clone size: -
J gene: TRBJ2-1
CDR3 protein: CASSQVFAGDEQFF
CDR3 DNA: TGTGCCAGCAGCCAAGTGTTCGCGGGTGATGAGCAGTTCTTC

D gene: TRBD1
V gene: TRBV6-1
clone size: -
J gene: TRBJ1-5
CDR3 protein: CASSGGQGWTQPQHF
CDR3 DNA: TGTGCCAGCAGTGGCGGACAGGGGTGGACTCAGCCCCAGCATTTT

D gene: -
V gene: TRBV5-1
clone size: once
J gene: TRBJ1-2
CDR3 protein: CASSTTATGGYGYTF
CDR3 DNA: TGCGCCAGCAGCACGACCGCAACAGGAGGCTATGGCTACACCTTC

D gene: -
V gene: TRBV7-9
clone size: -
J gene: TRBJ1-5
CDR3 protein: CASSLTNQPQHF
CDR3 DNA: TGTGCCAGCAGCTTAACAAATCAGCCCCAGCATTTT

D gene: -
V gene: TRBV10-1
clone size: few
J gene: TRBJ1-1
CDR3 protein: CASRVTGANEAFF
CDR3 DNA: TGCGCCAGCAGGGTGACAGGTGCCAATGAGGCTTTCTTT

D gene: -
V gene: TRBV29-1
clone size: few
J gene: TRBJ2-1
CDR3 protein: CSVARNSAEQFF
CDR3 DNA: TGCAGCGTTGCCAGGAATAGCGCTGAGCAGTTCTTC

D gene: -
V gene: TRBV6-1
clone size: -
J gene: TRBJ2-7
CDR3 protein: CASRATGRTYEQYF
CDR3 DNA: TGTGCCAGCAGGGCGACAGGGAGGACCTACGAGCAGTACTTC

D gene: TRBD2
V gene: TRBV5-4
clone size: -
J gene: TRBJ2-3
CDR3 protein: CASSLGLAGSTDTQYF
CDR3 DNA: TGTGCCAGCAGCCTCGGACTAGCGGGAAGCACAGATACGCAGTATTTT

D gene: -
V gene: TRBV10-3
clone size: -
J gene: TRBJ2-1
CDR3 protein: CAISEGTGEEQFF
CDR3 DNA: TGTGCCATCAGTGAGGGGACCGGGGAAGAGCAGTTCTTC

D gene: -
V gene: TRBV6-1
clone size: -
J gene: TRBJ1-1
CDR3 protein: CASSVWGDSEAFF
CDR3 DNA: TGTGCCAGCAGTGTTTGGGGAGACTCTGAAGCTTTCTTT

D gene: TRBD2
V gene: TRBV6-6
clone size: -
J gene: TRBJ2-1
CDR3 protein: CASSSPGLAVYNEQFF
CDR3 DNA: TGTGCCAGCAGTTCCCCGGGACTAGCGGTCTACAATGAGCAGTTCTTC

D gene: TRBD1
V gene: TRBV28
clone size: -
J gene: TRBJ1-5
CDR3 protein: CAGSGTGRNQPQHF
CDR3 DNA: TGTGCCGGGTCAGGGACAGGGCGTAATCAGCCCCAGCATTTT

D gene: -
V gene: TRBV28
clone size: -
J gene: TRBJ2-7
CDR3 protein: CASSSPGAGARYEQYF
CDR3 DNA: TGTGCCAGCAGTTCCCCCGGGGCGGGGGCACGCTACGAGCAGTACTTC

D gene: TRBD1
V gene: TRBV5-8
clone size: -
J gene: TRBJ2-3
CDR3 protein: CASSRFRGRGISTDTQYF
CDR3 DNA: TGTGCCAGCAGCCGGTTCAGGGGCAGGGGGATTAGCACAGATACGCAGTATTTT

D gene: TRBD1
V gene: TRBV19
clone size: -
J gene: TRBJ1-3
CDR3 protein: CASSKSWTGASGNTIYF
CDR3 DNA: TGTGCCAGTAGTAAGTCCTGGACAGGAGCCTCTGGAAACACCATATATTTT

D gene: TRBD1
V gene: TRBV10-3
clone size: -
J gene: TRBJ2-2
CDR3 protein: CAISERAGGTGELFF
CDR3 DNA: TGTGCCATCAGTGAGAGGGCAGGGGGCACCGGGGAGCTGTTTTTT

D gene: -
V gene: TRBV19
clone size: -
J gene: TRBJ1-3
CDR3 protein: CASSGQTSGNTIYF
CDR3 DNA: TGTGCCAGTAGTGGGCAGACCTCTGGAAACACCATATATTTT

D gene: -
V gene: TRBV9
clone size: once
J gene: TRBJ1-3
CDR3 protein: CASGQGSLSGNTIYF
CDR3 DNA: TGTGCCAGCGGTCAGGGCTCCCTGAGTGGAAACACCATATATTTT

D gene: TRBD1
V gene: TRBV5-4
clone size: -
J gene: TRBJ1-2
CDR3 protein: CASSDSRTGIGGYTF
CDR3 DNA: TGTGCCAGCAGCGATTCCCGGACAGGGATCGGTGGCTACACCTTC

D gene: -
V gene: TRBV7-2
clone size: -
J gene: TRBJ2-7
CDR3 protein: CASSTPPGHEQYF
CDR3 DNA: TGTGCCAGCAGCACCCCACCGGGACACGAGCAGTACTTC

D gene: -
V gene: TRBV6-5
clone size: -
J gene: TRBJ2-7
CDR3 protein: CASRDPALGDVEQYF
CDR3 DNA: TGTGCCAGCAGAGATCCGGCCCTCGGTGATGTCGAGCAGTACTTC

D gene: -
V gene: TRBV7-9
clone size: few
J gene: TRBJ2-3
CDR3 protein: CASSLDRDTDTQYF
CDR3 DNA: TGTGCCAGCAGCTTAGACAGGGACACAGATACGCAGTATTTT

D gene: -
V gene: TRBV7-9
clone size: -
J gene: TRBJ2-5
CDR3 protein: CASSLRGQETQYF
CDR3 DNA: TGTGCCAGCAGCTTGCGCGGGCAAGAGACCCAGTACTTC

D gene: -
V gene: TRBV5-1
clone size: -
J gene: TRBJ1-2
CDR3 protein: CASSLEGPSALVGGYTF
CDR3 DNA: TGCGCCAGCAGCTTGGAGGGACCCTCGGCCCTCGTGGGGGGCTACACCTTC